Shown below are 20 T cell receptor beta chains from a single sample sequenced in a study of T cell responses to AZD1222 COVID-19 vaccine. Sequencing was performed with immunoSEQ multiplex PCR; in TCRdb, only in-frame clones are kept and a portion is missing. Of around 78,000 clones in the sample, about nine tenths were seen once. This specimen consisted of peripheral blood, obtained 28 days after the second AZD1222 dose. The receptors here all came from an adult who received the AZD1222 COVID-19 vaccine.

DNA of the CDR3: TGTGCCACCAGTGATTTCCCAGGGGGTCTTTACAATGAGCAGTTCTTC. It translates to CATSDFPGGLYNEQFF. V usage is TRBV24-1 and J usage is TRBJ2-1, with 7 bases matching TRBD1. Germline V gene data show CDR1 as KGHDR and CDR2 as SFDVKD. CDR3 length equals 16 residues. Trimming took 1 base from V and 4 from J; bases not matched to a gene: 6.

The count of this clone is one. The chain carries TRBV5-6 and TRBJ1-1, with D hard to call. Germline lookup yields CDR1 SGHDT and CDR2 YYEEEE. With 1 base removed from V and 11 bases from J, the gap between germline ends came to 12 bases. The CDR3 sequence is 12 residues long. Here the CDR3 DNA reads TGTGCCAGCAGCTTGACGGGCCGGTGGGCTTTCTTT. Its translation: CASSLTGRWAFF.

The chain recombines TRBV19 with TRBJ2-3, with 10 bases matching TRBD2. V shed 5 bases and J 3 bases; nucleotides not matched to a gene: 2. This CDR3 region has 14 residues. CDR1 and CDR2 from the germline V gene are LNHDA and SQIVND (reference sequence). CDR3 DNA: TGTGCCAGTAGTGCACTAGCGGGAACAGATACGCAGTATTTT. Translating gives CASSALAGTDTQYF.

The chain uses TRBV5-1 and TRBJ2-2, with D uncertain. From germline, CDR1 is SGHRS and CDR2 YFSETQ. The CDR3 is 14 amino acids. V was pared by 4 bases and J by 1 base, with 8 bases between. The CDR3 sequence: CASSPRQNTGELFF. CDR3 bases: TGCGCCAGCAGCCCTAGACAGAACACCGGGGAGCTGTTTTTT.

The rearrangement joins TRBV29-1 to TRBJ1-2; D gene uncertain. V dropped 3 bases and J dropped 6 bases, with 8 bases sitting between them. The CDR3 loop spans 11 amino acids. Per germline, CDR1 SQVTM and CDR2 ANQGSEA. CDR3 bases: TGCAGCGTTGAGGTATGGGATGGCTACACCTTC. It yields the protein CSVEVWDGYTF. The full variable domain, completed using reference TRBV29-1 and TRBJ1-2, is SAVISQKPSRDICQRGTSLTIQCQVDSQVTMMFWYRQQPGQSLTLIATANQGSEATYESGFVIDKFPISRPNLTFSTLTVSNMSPEDSSIYLCSVEVWDGYTFGSGTRLTVV.

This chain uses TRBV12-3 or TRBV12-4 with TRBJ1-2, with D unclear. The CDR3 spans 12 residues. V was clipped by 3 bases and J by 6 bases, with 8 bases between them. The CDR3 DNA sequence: TGTGCCAGCAGTTTTCAGTTTAATGGCTACACCTTC. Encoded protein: CASSFQFNGYTF.

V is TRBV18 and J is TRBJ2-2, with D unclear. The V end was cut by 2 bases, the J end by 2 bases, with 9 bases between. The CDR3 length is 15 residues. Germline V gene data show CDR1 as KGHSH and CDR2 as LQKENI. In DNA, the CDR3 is TGTGCCAGCTCACCATCACAGATCAACACCGGGGAGCTGTTTTTT. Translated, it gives CASSPSQINTGELFF.

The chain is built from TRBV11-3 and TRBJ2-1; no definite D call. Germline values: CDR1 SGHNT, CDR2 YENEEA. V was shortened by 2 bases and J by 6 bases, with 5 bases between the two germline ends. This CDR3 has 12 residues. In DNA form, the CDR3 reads TGTGCCAGCAGCTTATCCGTCAATGAGCAGTTCTTC. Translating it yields CASSLSVNEQFF.

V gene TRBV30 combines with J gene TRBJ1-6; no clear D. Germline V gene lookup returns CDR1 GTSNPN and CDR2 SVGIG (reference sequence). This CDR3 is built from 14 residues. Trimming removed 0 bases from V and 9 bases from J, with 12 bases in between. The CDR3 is CAWSVRGSGSPLHF. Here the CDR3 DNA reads TGTGCCTGGAGTGTACGGGGTAGCGGTTCACCCCTCCACTTT.

The CDR3 loop is CASSLGAQETQYF. CDR3 sequence (DNA): TGTGCCAGCAGCTTAGGGGCTCAAGAGACCCAGTACTTC. The chain combines TRBV11-3 with TRBJ2-5, with D uncertain. Germline CDR1 and CDR2: SGHNT and YENEEA. The CDR3 is 13 amino acids. V was pared by 1 base and J by 2 bases, with 5 bases between.

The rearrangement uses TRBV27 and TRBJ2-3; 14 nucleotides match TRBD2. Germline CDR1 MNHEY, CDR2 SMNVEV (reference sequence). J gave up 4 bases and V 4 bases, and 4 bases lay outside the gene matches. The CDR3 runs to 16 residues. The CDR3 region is CASSSWGLAGADTQYF. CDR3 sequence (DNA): TGTGCCAGCAGTTCATGGGGACTAGCGGGAGCAGATACGCAGTATTTT.

DNA of the CDR3: TGTGCCAGCAGCCTCGGACTAGGGACCGATACGCAGTATTTT. It encodes CASSLGLGTDTQYF. The chain carries TRBV11-2 and TRBJ2-3; 7 nucleotides align to TRBD2. This CDR3 has 14 amino acids. In germline, CDR1 is SGHAT, CDR2 FQNNGV. V lost 5 bases and J lost 6; bases outside the gene matches: 8.

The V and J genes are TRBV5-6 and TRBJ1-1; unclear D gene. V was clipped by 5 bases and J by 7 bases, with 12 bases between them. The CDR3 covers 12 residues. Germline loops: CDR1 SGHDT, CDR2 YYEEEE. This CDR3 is CASSLSGDEAFF. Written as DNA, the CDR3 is TGTGCCAGCAGTTTGTCCGGGGATGAAGCTTTCTTT.

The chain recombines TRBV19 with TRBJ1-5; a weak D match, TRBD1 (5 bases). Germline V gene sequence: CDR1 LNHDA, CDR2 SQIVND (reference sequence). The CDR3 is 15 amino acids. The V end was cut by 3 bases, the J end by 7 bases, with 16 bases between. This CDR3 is CASSIGEGNGQPQHF. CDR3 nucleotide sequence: TGTGCCAGTAGTATTGGGGAGGGGAATGGCCAGCCCCAGCATTTT.

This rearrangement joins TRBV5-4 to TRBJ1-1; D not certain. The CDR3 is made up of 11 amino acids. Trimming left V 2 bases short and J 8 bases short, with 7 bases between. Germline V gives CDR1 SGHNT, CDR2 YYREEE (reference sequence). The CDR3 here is CASSFRGEAFF. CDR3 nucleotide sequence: TGTGCCAGCAGCTTCCGTGGGGAAGCTTTCTTT.

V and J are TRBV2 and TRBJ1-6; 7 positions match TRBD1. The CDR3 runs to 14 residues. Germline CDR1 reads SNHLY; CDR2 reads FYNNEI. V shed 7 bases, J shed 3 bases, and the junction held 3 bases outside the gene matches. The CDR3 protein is CASTYRGYNSPLHF. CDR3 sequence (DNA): TGTGCCAGCACATACAGGGGCTATAATTCACCCCTCCACTTT. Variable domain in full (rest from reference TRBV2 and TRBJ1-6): EPEVTQTPSHQVTQMGQEVILRCVPISNHLYFYWYRQILGQKVEFLVSFYNNEISEKSEIFDDQFSVERPDGSNFTLKIRSTKLEDSAMYFCASTYRGYNSPLHFGNGTRLTVT.

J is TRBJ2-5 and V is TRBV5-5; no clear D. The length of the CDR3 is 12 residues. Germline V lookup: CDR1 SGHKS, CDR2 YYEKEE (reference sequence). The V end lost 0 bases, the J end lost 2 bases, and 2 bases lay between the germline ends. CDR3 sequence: CASSLEQETQYF. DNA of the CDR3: TGTGCCAGCAGCTTGGAACAAGAGACCCAGTACTTC. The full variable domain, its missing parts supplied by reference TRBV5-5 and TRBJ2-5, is DAGVTQSPTHLIKTRGQQVTLRCSPISGHKSVSWYQQVLGQGPQFIFQYYEKEERGRGNFPDRFSARQFPNYSSELNVNALLLGDSALYLCASSLEQETQYFGPGTRLLVL.

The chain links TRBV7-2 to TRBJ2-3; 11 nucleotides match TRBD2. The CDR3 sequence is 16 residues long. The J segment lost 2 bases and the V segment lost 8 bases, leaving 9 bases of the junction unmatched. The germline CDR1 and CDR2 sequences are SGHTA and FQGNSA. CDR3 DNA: TGTGCCAGCTTACGTAGACTAGCGGGGACCACAGATACGCAGTATTTT. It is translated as CASLRRLAGTTDTQYF.

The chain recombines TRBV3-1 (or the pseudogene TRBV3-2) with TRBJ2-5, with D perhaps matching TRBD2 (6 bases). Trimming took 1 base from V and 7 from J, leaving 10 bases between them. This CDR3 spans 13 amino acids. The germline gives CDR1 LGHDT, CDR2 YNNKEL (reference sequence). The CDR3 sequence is CASSQGEAGTQYF. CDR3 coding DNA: TGTGCCAGCAGCCAAGGGGAAGCGGGGACCCAGTACTTC.

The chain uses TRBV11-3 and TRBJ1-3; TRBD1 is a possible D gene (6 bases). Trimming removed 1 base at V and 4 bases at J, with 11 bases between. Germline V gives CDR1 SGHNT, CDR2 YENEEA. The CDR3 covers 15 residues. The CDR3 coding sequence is TGTGCCAGCAGCTTAGTATCAGGGGCCGGAAACACCATATATTTT. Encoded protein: CASSLVSGAGNTIYF.